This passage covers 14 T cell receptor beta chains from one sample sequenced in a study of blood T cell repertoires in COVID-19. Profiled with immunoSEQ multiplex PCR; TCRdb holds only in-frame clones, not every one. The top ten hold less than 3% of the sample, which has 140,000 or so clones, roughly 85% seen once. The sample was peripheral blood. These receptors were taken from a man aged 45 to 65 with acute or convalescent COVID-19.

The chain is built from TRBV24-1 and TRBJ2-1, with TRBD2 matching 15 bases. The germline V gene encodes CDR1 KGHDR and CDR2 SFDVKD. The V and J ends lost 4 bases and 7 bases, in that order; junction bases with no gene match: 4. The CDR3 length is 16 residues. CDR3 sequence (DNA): TGTGCCACCAGTGACCCCGGACTAGCGGGAGGGAATGAGCAGTTCTTC. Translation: CATSDPGLAGGNEQFF.

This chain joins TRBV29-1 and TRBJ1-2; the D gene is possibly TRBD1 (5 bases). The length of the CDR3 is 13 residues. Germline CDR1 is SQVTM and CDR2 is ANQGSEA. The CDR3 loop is CSTEKQDYYGYTF. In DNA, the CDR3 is TGCAGTACCGAAAAACAGGATTACTATGGCTACACCTTC. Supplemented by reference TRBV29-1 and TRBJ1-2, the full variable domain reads SAVISQKPSRDICQRGTSLTIQCQVDSQVTMMFWYRQQPGQSLTLIATANQGSEATYESGFVIDKFPISRPNLTFSTLTVSNMSPEDSSIYLCSTEKQDYYGYTFGSGTRLTVV.

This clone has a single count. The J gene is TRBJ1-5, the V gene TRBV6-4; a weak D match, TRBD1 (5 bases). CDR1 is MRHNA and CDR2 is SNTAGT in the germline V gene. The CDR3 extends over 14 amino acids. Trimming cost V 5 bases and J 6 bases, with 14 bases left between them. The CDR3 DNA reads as TGTGCCAGCAGTCCCGGGGGGACTGTTCAGCCCCAGCATTTT. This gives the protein CASSPGGTVQPQHF.

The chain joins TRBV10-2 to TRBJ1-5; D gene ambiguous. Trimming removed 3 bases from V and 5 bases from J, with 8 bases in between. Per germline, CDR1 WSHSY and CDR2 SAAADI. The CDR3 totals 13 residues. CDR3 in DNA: TGCGCCAGCAGTGAACGGTTAGATCAGCCCCAGCATTTT. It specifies CASSERLDQPQHF.

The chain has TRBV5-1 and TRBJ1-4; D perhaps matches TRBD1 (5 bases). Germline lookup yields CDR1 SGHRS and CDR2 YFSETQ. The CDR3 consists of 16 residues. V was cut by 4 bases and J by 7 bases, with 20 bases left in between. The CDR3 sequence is CASSPHRGGRSEKLFF. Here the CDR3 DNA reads TGCGCCAGCAGCCCGCATCGGGGGGGTCGATCTGAAAAACTGTTTTTT.

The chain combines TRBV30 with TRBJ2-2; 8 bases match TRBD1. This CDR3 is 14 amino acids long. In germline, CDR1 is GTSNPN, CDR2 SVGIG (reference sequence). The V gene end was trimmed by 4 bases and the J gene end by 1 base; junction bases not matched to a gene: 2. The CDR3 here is CAWTGTGNTGELFF. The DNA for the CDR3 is TGTGCCTGGACCGGGACAGGGAACACCGGGGAGCTGTTTTTT.

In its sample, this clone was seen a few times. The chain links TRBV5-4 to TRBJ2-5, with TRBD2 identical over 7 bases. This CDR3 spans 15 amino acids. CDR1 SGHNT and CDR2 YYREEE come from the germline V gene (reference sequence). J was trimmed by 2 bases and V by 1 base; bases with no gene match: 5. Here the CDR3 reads CASSLWSSGQETQYF. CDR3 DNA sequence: TGTGCCAGCAGCTTGTGGTCTAGCGGACAAGAGACCCAGTACTTC.

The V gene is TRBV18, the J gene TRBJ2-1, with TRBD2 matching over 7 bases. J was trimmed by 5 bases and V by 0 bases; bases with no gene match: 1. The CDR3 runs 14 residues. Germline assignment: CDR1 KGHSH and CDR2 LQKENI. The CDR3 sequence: CASSPPAGDNEQFF. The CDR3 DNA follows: TGTGCCAGCTCACCACCGGCGGGGGACAATGAGCAGTTCTTC. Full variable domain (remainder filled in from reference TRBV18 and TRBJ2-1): NAGVMQNPRHLVRRRGQEARLRCSPMKGHSHVYWYRQLPEEGLKFMVYLQKENIIDESGMPKERFSAEFPKEGPSILRIQQVVRGDSAAYFCASSPPAGDNEQFFGPGTRLTVL.

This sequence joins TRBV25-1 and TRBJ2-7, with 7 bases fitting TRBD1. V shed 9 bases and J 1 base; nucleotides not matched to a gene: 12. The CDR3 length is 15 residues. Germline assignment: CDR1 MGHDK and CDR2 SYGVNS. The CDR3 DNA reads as TGTGCCAGGGGGATTGCAGGGGGTCCATCCTACGAGCAGTACTTC. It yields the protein CARGIAGGPSYEQYF.

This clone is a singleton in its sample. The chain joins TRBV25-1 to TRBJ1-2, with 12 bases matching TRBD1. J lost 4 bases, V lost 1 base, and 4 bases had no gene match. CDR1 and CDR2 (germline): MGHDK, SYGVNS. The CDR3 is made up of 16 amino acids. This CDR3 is CASSESGQGAFYGYTF. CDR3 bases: TGTGCCAGCAGTGAATCGGGACAGGGGGCGTTCTATGGCTACACCTTC.

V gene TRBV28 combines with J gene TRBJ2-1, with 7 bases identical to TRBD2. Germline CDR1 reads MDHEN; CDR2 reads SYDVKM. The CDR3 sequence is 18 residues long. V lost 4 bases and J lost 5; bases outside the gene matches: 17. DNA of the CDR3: TGTGCCAGCAGTTCCGTAGCAGGACTAGGGGCGAAGGACAATGAGCAGTTCTTC. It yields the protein CASSSVAGLGAKDNEQFF.

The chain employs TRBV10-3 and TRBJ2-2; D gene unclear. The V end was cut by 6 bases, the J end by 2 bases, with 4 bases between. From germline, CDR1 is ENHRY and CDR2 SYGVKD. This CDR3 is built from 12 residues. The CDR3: CAIRANTGELFF. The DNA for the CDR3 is TGTGCCATCAGAGCAAACACCGGGGAGCTGTTTTTT.

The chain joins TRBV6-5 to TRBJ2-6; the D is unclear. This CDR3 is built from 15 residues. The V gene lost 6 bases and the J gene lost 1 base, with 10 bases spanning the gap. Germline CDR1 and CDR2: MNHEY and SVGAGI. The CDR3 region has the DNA TGTGCCAGCAGCCTAATTTTATCTGGGGCCAACGTCCTGACTTTC. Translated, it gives CASSLILSGANVLTF.

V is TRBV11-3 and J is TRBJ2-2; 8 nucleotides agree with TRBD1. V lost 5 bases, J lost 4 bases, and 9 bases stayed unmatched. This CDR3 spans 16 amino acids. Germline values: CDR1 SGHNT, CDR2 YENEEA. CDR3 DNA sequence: TGTGCCAGCAGCGCTCGGCTACAGGGGGGCACCGGGGAGCTGTTTTTT. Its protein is CASSARLQGGTGELFF.